Sequencing of this T cell receptor (beta chain) was carried out in a study of patients and donors after allogeneic stem cell transplantation. The CDR3 sequence is 14 residues long. V gave up 3 bases and J gave up 4 bases, with 13 bases separating them. Germline V CDR1 and CDR2: MGHDK, SYGVNS. TCRdb reprocessed the RT-PCR reads with MiXCR, giving one entry per CDR3 protein. The sample records about 160,000 distinct CDR3 sequences, roughly 30% being singletons. What was sequenced was blood, either unsorted or a sorted T cell fraction (not recorded which). The receptor was derived from a human donor who was either an allogeneic HSCT recipient or a stem cell or donor lymphocyte infusion donor (not recorded which). It is not recorded whose cells these are; they may come from a transplant donor. The rearrangement uses TRBV25-1 and TRBJ2-7; either TRBD1 or TRBD2 may supply D (5 bases each). CDR3 coding DNA: TGTGCCAGCAGTGAGATCGGGACCTCATACGAGCAGTACTTC. It encodes CASSEIGTSYEQYF.